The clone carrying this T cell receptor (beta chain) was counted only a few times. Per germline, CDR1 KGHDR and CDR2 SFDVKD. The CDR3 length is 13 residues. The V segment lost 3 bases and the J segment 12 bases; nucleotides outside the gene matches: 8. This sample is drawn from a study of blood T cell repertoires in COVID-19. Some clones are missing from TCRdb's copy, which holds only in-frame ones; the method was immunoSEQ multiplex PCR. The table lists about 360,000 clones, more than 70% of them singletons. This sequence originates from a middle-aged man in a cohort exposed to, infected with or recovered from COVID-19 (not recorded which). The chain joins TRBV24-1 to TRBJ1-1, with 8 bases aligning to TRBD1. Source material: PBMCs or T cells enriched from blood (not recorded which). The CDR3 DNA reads TGTGCCACCAGTGATGGACAGGGTGGGCGTCCTTTCTTT. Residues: CATSDGQGGRPFF.